This TCR beta chain is from a study of identifying expanded T cells in peripheral blood. Study results and caveats: Technical replicates showed roughly 1.2 changed clones; two weeks approximately 15; four weeks 19. Clone count variance between approximately 2-week samples rose with total template count.

V lost 4 bases and J 5 bases, leaving 15 bases between the germline ends. This CDR3 is built from 14 residues. The germline V gene encodes CDR1 SGDLS and CDR2 YYNGEE. Details on this clone: What it binds is not known.

Collection occurred without any documented infections or immune events in donors. Clones were sequenced by immunoSEQ multiplex PCR, and TCRdb holds only the in-frame ones, with some missing. The repertoire holds around 56,000 clones, over 75% seen once, with approximately 17% in the top ten. The sample consisted of blood. The TCR was taken from a person aged 18 to 70 in good health. The chain joins TRBV9 to TRBJ1-1, with D maybe TRBD1 (6 bases). The CDR3 sequence: CASSQGTQSTEAFF. The CDR3 DNA reads as TGTGCCAGCAGCCAGGGGACCCAGTCGACTGAAGCTTTCTTT.